The 10 T cell receptor beta chains below come from one sample, sequenced in a study of blood T cell repertoires in COVID-19. Generated by immunoSEQ multiplex PCR, the TCRdb table keeps only in-frame clones and is missing some. Here the sample spans 400,000 to 500,000 clones, roughly 90% being singletons. What was sequenced was PBMCs or T cells enriched from blood (not recorded which). These receptors all stem from a woman younger than 30 who had been exposed to COVID-19.

This clone is a singleton in its sample. This chain connects TRBV11-2 to TRBJ2-5, with D unresolved. The CDR3 is 12 amino acids. Germline V gives CDR1 SGHAT, CDR2 FQNNGV. Trimming took off 5 bases at V and 4 bases at J, with 8 bases between the two ends. The CDR3 bases are TGTGCCAGCAGCACCACTCCAGAGACCCAGTACTTC. Protein: CASSTTPETQYF.

This chain links TRBV6-5 with TRBJ1-1; 7 bases are shared with TRBD1. The CDR3 runs 13 residues. With V trimmed by 5 bases and J by 5 bases, 5 bases remained unmatched. CDR1 and CDR2 (germline): MNHEY, SVGAGI. The CDR3 loop reads CASSSKGATEAFF. The DNA of the CDR3 is TGTGCCAGCAGTAGTAAGGGGGCAACTGAAGCTTTCTTT.

This clone showed up just a few times. CDR3 amino acids: CASNHGGVGNTIYF. The CDR3 nucleotides are TGTGCCAGCAACCACGGAGGGGTTGGAAACACCATATATTTT. The chain combines TRBV9 with TRBJ1-3; possibly TRBD1 for D (5 bases). Germline values: CDR1 SGDLS, CDR2 YYNGEE. This CDR3 spans 14 amino acids. Trimming took 6 bases from V and 3 from J, leaving 13 bases between them.

The chain carries TRBV7-9 and TRBJ1-6; no clear D gene. CDR1 SEHNR and CDR2 FQNEAQ come from the germline V gene (reference sequence). With 2 bases removed from V and 8 bases from J, the gap between germline ends came to 7 bases. The CDR3 covers 13 residues. The CDR3 region is CASSLNRDSPLHF. The CDR3 region has the DNA TGTGCCAGCAGCTTAAACAGAGATTCACCCCTCCACTTT. Combining the CDR3 with reference TRBV7-9 and TRBJ1-6 gives the whole variable domain DTGVSQNPRHKITKRGQNVTFRCDPISEHNRLYWYRQTLGQGPEFLTYFQNEAQLEKSRLLSDRFSAERPKGSFSTLEIQRTEQGDSAMYLCASSLNRDSPLHFGNGTRLTVT.

The sample holds one count of this clone. V gene TRBV4-2 combines with J gene TRBJ2-6; a weak D match, TRBD2 (5 bases). V was cut by 5 bases and J by 2 bases, with 10 bases left in between. CDR1 is LGHNA and CDR2 is YNFKEQ in the germline V gene. This CDR3 spans 15 amino acids. As DNA, the CDR3 is TGTGCCAGCAGCTCCCGGGAAACTGGGGCCAACGTCCTGACTTTC. Translated: CASSSRETGANVLTF.

This clone was counted a single time. The chain couples TRBV7-9 to TRBJ2-1; D gene uncertain. The V and J ends lost 0 bases and 0 bases respectively, with 6 bases between them. The CDR3 covers 15 residues. Germline CDR1 and CDR2: SEHNR and FQNEAQ (reference sequence). CDR3 in amino acids: CASSLARSSYNEQFF. CDR3 coding DNA: TGTGCCAGCAGCTTAGCTCGGAGCTCCTACAATGAGCAGTTCTTC.

The chain combines TRBV5-1 with TRBJ1-5; maybe TRBD1 (5 bases). Germline V gene data show CDR1 as SGHRS and CDR2 as YFSETQ. This CDR3 contains 12 residues. Between the trimmed V and J ends, which lost 1 base and 7 bases, there was a span of 6 bases. CDR3 loop: CASSLTGQPQHF. The CDR3 nucleotides read TGCGCCAGCAGCTTGACAGGACAGCCCCAGCATTTT. The variable domain in full, completed from reference TRBV5-1 and TRBJ1-5, reads KAGVTQTPRYLIKTRGQQVTLSCSPISGHRSVSWYQQTPGQGLQFLFEYFSETQRNKGNFPGRFSGRQFSNSRSEMNVSTLELGDSALYLCASSLTGQPQHFGDGTRLSIL.

This rearrangement joins TRBV6-5 to TRBJ1-5; D unresolved. The germline V gene encodes CDR1 MNHEY and CDR2 SVGAGI. This CDR3 is 11 amino acids long. V lost 7 bases to trimming and J lost 4 bases, with 5 bases between them. CDR3 amino acids: CASKRNQPQHF. DNA of the CDR3: TGTGCCAGCAAGCGGAATCAGCCCCAGCATTTT.

A note on this clone: This specimen includes other DNA sequences encoding the same CDR3. The chain's CDR3 is CASSLFRETQYF. CDR3 bases: TGTGCCAGCAGTTTATTCCGGGAGACCCAGTACTTC. V is TRBV28 and J is TRBJ2-5; D unresolved. V shed 1 base and J shed 5 bases, with 5 bases lying between them. Germline values: CDR1 MDHEN, CDR2 SYDVKM. The length of the CDR3 is 12 residues.

This clone has only a few counts. The chain links TRBV7-2 to TRBJ1-4; 9 bases align to TRBD1. The CDR3 length is 15 residues. Germline V lookup: CDR1 SGHTA, CDR2 FQGNSA. The V segment lost 5 bases and the J segment 7 bases; nucleotides outside the gene matches: 8. CDR3 sequence: CASSPIQGALEKLFF. The CDR3, as DNA: TGTGCCAGCAGCCCCATACAGGGGGCGCTTGAAAAACTGTTTTTT.